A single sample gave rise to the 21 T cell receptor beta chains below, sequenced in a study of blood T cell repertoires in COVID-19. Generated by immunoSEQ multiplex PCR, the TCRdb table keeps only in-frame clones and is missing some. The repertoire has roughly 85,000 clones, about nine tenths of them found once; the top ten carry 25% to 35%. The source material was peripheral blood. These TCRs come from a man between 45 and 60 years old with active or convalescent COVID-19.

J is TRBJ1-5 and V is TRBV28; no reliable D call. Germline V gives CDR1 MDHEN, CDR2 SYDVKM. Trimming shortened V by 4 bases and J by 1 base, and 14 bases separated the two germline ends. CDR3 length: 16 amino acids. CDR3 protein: CASSSTPLASNQPQHF. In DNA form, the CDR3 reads TGTGCCAGCAGTTCCACACCCTTGGCCAGCAATCAGCCCCAGCATTTT.

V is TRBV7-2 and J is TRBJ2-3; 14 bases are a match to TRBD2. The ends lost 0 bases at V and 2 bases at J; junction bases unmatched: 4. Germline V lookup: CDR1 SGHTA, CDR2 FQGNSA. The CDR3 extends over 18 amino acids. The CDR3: CASSLAGGLAGATDTQYF. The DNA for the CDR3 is TGTGCCAGCAGCTTAGCTGGGGGACTAGCGGGGGCCACAGATACGCAGTATTTT.

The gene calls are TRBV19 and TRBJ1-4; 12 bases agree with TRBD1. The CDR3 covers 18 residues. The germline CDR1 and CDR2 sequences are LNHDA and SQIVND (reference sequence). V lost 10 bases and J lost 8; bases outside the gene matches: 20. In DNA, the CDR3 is TGTGCCACCAGAAAGGGACAGGGGGCGATCAGAAGTAAGGAAAAACTGTTTTTT. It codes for CATRKGQGAIRSKEKLFF.

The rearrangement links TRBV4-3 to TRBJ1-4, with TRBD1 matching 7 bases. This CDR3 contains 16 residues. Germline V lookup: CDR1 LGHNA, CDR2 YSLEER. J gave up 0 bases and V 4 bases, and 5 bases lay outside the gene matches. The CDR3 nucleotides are TGCGCCAGCAGCCCCGCAACAGGGGCAACTAATGAAAAACTGTTTTTT. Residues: CASSPATGATNEKLFF.

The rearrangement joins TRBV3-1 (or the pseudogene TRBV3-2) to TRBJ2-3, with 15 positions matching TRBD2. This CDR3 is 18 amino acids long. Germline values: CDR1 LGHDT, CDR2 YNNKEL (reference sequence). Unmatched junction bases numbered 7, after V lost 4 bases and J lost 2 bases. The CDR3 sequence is CASSRRTSGGAFTDTQYF. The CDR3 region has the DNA TGTGCCAGCAGCCGTCGGACTAGCGGGGGGGCATTCACAGATACGCAGTATTTT.

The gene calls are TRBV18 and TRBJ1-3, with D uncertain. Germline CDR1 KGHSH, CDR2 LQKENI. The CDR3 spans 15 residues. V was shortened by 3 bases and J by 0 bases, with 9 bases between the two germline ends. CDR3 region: CASSPTAVSGNTIYF. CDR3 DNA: TGTGCCAGCTCACCTACCGCGGTCTCTGGAAACACCATATATTTT.

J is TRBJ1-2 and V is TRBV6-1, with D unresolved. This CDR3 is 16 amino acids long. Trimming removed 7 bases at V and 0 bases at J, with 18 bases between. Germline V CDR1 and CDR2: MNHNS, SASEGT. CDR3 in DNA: TGTGCCAGCATTGACCGGGGAGAACCAGCTAACTATGGCTACACCTTC. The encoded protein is CASIDRGEPANYGYTF.

CDR3 sequence: CASRMTGKETQYF. The CDR3 DNA reads TGCGCCAGCAGGATGACAGGGAAAGAGACCCAGTACTTC. The chain is built from TRBV5-1 and TRBJ2-5; 7 bases are a match to TRBD1. This CDR3 has 13 residues. Germline loops: CDR1 SGHRS, CDR2 YFSETQ. Trimming cost V 5 bases and J 3 bases; bases outside gene matches: 4.

This CDR3 reads CASSITTGPSGNTIYF. The CDR3 bases are TGTGCCAGCAGCATTACGACAGGCCCTTCTGGAAACACCATATATTTT. The V call is TRBV11-2, the J call TRBJ1-3; maybe TRBD1 (6 bases). Germline CDR1 reads SGHAT; CDR2 reads FQNNGV. Trimming took off 5 bases at V and 1 base at J, with 15 bases between the two ends. The CDR3 consists of 16 residues.

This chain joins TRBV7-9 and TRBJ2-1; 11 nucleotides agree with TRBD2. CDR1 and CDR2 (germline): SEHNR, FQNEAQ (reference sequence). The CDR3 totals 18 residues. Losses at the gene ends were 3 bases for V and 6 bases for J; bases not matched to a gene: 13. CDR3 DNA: TGTGCCAGCAGCTTCGGTATTGGGCGGACTAGCGGGTTCAATGAGCAGTTCTTC. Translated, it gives CASSFGIGRTSGFNEQFF.

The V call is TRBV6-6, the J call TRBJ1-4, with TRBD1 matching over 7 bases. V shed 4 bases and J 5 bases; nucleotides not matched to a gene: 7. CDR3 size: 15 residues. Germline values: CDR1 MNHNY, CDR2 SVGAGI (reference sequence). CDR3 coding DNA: TGTGCCAGCAGTTCGCCGACAGGGCAGAATGAAAAACTGTTTTTT. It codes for CASSSPTGQNEKLFF.

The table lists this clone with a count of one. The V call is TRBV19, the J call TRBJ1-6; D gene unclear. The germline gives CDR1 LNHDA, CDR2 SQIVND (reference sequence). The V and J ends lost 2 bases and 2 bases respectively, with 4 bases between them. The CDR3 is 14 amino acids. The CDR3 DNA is TGTGCCAGTAGTATACGTGCCTATAATTCACCCCTCCACTTT. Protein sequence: CASSIRAYNSPLHF.

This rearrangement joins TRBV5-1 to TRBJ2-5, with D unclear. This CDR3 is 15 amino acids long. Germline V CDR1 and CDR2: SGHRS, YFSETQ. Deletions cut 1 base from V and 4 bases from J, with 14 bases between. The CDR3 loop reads CASSLFGQESETQYF. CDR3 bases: TGCGCCAGCAGCTTGTTCGGTCAGGAATCAGAGACCCAGTACTTC. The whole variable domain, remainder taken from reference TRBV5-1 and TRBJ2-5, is KAGVTQTPRYLIKTRGQQVTLSCSPISGHRSVSWYQQTPGQGLQFLFEYFSETQRNKGNFPGRFSGRQFSNSRSEMNVSTLELGDSALYLCASSLFGQESETQYFGPGTRLLVL.

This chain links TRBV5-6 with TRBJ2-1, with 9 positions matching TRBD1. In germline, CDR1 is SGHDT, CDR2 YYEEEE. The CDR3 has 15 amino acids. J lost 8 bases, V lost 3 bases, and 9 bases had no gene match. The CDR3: CASSYLTGGGDEQFF. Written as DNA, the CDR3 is TGTGCCAGCAGCTATTTGACAGGGGGTGGGGATGAGCAGTTCTTC.

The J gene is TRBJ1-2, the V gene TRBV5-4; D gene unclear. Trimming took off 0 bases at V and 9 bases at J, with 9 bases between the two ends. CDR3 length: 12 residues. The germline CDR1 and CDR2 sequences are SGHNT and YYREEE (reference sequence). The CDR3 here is CASSLEQISYTF. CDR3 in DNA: TGTGCCAGCAGCTTGGAACAGATAAGCTACACCTTC. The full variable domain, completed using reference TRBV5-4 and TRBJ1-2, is ETGVTQSPTHLIKTRGQQVTLRCSSQSGHNTVSWYQQALGQGPQFIFQYYREEENGRGNFPPRFSGLQFPNYSSELNVNALELDDSALYLCASSLEQISYTFGSGTRLTVV.

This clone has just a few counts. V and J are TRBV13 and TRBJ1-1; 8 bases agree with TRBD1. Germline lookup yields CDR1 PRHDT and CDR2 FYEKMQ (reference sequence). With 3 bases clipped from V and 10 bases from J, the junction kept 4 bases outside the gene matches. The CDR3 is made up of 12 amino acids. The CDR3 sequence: CASSFGQGRAFF. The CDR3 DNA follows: TGTGCCAGCAGCTTTGGACAGGGAAGAGCTTTCTTT.

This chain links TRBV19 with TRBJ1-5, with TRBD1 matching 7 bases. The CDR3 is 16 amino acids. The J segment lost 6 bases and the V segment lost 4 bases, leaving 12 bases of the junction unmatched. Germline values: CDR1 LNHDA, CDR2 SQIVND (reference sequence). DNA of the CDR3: TGTGCCAGTAGTAATCGACAGGGTCCGGAAAGTCAGCCCCAGCATTTT. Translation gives CASSNRQGPESQPQHF.

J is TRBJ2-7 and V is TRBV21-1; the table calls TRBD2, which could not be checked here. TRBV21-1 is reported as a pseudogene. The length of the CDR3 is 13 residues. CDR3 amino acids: CASSKGTVREQYF. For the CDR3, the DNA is TGTGCCAGCAGCAAAGGTACGGTTCGCGAGCAGTACTTC.

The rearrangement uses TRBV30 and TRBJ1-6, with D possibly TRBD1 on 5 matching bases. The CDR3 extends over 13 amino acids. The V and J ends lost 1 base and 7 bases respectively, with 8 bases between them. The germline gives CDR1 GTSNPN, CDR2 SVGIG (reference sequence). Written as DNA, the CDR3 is TGTGCCTGGAGTGGACGGACAAATTCACCCCTCCACTTT. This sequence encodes CAWSGRTNSPLHF.

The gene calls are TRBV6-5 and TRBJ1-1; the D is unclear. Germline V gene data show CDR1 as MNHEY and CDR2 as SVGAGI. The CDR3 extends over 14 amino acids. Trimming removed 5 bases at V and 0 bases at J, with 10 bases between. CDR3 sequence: CASSPSEVNTEAFF. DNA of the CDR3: TGTGCCAGCAGTCCTTCTGAGGTGAACACTGAAGCTTTCTTT.

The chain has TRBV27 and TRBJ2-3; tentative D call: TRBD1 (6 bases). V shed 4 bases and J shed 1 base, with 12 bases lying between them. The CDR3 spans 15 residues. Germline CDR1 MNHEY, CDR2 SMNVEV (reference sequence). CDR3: CASSSRDTGTDTQYF. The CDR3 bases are TGTGCCAGCAGTTCCCGGGACACCGGCACAGATACGCAGTATTTT.